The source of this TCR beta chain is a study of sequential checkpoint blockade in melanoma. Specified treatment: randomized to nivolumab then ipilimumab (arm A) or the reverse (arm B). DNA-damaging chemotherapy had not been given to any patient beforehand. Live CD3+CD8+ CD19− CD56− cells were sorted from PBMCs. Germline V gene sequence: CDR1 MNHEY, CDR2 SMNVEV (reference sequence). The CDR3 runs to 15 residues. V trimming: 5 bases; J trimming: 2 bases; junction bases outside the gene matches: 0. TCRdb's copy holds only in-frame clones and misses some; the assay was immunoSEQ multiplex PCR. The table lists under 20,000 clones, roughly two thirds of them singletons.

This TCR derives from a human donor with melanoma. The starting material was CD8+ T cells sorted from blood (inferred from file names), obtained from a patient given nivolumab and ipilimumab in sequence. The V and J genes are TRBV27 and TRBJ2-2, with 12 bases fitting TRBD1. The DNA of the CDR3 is TGTGCCAGCAGTGGGACAGGGGGCAACACCGGGGAGCTGTTTTTT. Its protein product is CASSGTGGNTGELFF.